Listed below are T cell receptor beta chains from one sample, sequenced in a study of blood T cell repertoires in COVID-19. Clones were read by immunoSEQ multiplex PCR, and TCRdb kept only the in-frame ones, dropping some. Among 200,000 to 300,000 clones, 84% were seen once, and the ten largest hold over 8.5%. The sample taken for sequencing was peripheral blood. These receptors were collected from a human donor in a cohort sampled during active COVID-19. CDR3s include the opening cysteine and the closing phenylalanine or tryptophan. D genes are given only for firm matches. Where a row states a size, it is once, few, many or the class of an expanded clone; other rows omit it.

TRBJ1-2 | - | 15 | TRBV19 | - | TGTGCCAGTAGTATGGGGCCTCAGGGTAACTATGGCTACACCTTC | CASSMGPQGNYGYTF
TRBJ2-5 | - | 16 | TRBV4-3 | - | TGCGCCAGCAGCCAAGATGTGGGGGGGCCTCCAGAGACCCAGTACTTC | CASSQDVGGPPETQYF
TRBJ1-2 | TRBD1 | 17 | TRBV2 | once | TGTGCCAGCAGAGGGGGCCTAAGCGGGCCCCGGATGTTTGGCTACACCTTC | CASRGGLSGPRMFGYTF
TRBJ1-2 | - | 12 | TRBV19 | - | TGTGCCAGTAGTGGCCTCCCGAAGGGCTACACCTTC | CASSGLPKGYTF
TRBJ1-2 | TRBD1 | 13 | TRBV7-3 | - | TGTGCCAGCAGCCCACGGGGACAGGGGGCCATAACCTTC | CASSPRGQGAITF
TRBJ2-7 | TRBD2 | 15 | TRBV7-3 | - | TGTGCCAGCAGCTTAAATAGCGGGAACTCCTACGAGCAGTACTTC | CASSLNSGNSYEQYF
TRBJ2-2 | - | 15 | TRBV6-6 | - | TGTGCCAGCAGTTACTCGAACGGGAACACCGGGGAGCTGTTTTTT | CASSYSNGNTGELFF
TRBJ2-2 | - | 13 | TRBV7-9 | - | TGTGCCAGCAGCCCCGAGGGGGTTGGGGAGCTGTTTTTT | CASSPEGVGELFF
TRBJ1-2 | - | 13 | TRBV28 | once | TGTGCCAGCAGTTTGGGGAGGGTACCTGGCTACACCTTC | CASSLGRVPGYTF
TRBJ2-1 | - | 13 | TRBV27 | - | TGTGCCAGCGGGCACGGCACCTACAATGAGCAGTTCTTC | CASGHGTYNEQFF
TRBJ2-2 | - | 14 | TRBV29-1 | - | TGCAGCGTTGGGCAGGGGCCGAACACCGGGGAGCTGTTTTTT | CSVGQGPNTGELFF
TRBJ1-1 | - | 15 | TRBV28 | - | TGTGCCAGCAGTTTACGTCTCCGGAGTAACACTGAAGCTTTCTTT | CASSLRLRSNTEAFF
TRBJ2-3 | TRBD2 | 16 | TRBV19 | - | TGTGCCAGTAAGCCTAGCGGGAGGATTTCCGCAGATACGCAGTATTTT | CASKPSGRISADTQYF
TRBJ2-3 | - | 13 | TRBV6-5 | - | TGTGCCAGCAGAAAACCCGGAGCAGATACGCAGTATTTT | CASRKPGADTQYF
TRBJ1-2 | TRBD1 | 15 | TRBV7-2 | - | TGTGCCAGCAGCTTAGGAGAGGGGACAGCCTATGGCTACACCTTC | CASSLGEGTAYGYTF
TRBJ2-7 | TRBD2 | 16 | TRBV5-1 | few | TGCGCCAGCAGCCCTAAAGCCGCGGGGGGGCCGAGGGAGCAGTACTTC | CASSPKAAGGPREQYF
TRBJ2-7 | TRBD2 | 21 | TRBV2 | - | TGTGCCAGCAGTCCCGACTTGGGGCGAGCGGGAGCTAGGGCCCCGCCCTACGAGCAGTACTTC | CASSPDLGRAGARAPPYEQYF
TRBJ1-1 | TRBD1 | 15 | TRBV5-6 | - | TGTGCCAGCAGCTTACTGACAGGGTGGGACACTGAAGCTTTCTTT | CASSLLTGWDTEAFF
TRBJ1-1 | - | 12 | TRBV18 | - | TGTGCCAGCTCACTCCAGAACACTGAAGCTTTCTTT | CASSLQNTEAFF
TRBJ2-5 | - | 14 | TRBV2 | - | TGTGCCAGCAGTGAAGCCGGGGTCAGAGAGACCCAGTACTTC | CASSEAGVRETQYF
TRBJ2-3 | - | 16 | TRBV7-9 | - | TGTGCCAGCAGCTTAATTAGCGGTAGTAGCACAGATATGCAGTATTTT | CASSLISGSSTDMQYF
TRBJ1-1 | TRBD1 | 15 | TRBV5-4 | - | TGTGCCAGCAGCTGGGGAGGGACAGGGCGAACTGAAGCTTTCTTT | CASSWGGTGRTEAFF
TRBJ1-5 | TRBD1 | 14 | TRBV28 | - | TGTGCCAGCAGCACAGGGGGCTCGGGTAAGCCCCAGCATTTT | CASSTGGSGKPQHF
TRBJ1-2 | - | 13 | TRBV27 | - | TGTGCCAGCAGTTTACTTGGAGTCAATAGCTACACCTTC | CASSLLGVNSYTF
TRBJ2-7 | - | 13 | TRBV7-2 | - | TGTGCCAGCAGTCGCGTACAGGGAGCCGAGCAGTACTTC | CASSRVQGAEQYF
TRBJ1-3 | - | 12 | TRBV3-1/TRBV3-2 | - | TGTGCCAGCAAGAGCTCTGGAAACACCATATATTTT | CASKSSGNTIYF
TRBJ2-3 | TRBD1 | 15 | TRBV6-5 | few | TGTGCCAGCAGTAACGGGACAGAGAGCACAGATACGCAGTATTTT | CASSNGTESTDTQYF
TRBJ1-2 | TRBD1 | 14 | TRBV10-3 | - | TGTGCCATCAGGGGGACAGGGGATCGATATGGCTACACCTTC | CAIRGTGDRYGYTF
TRBJ1-2 | - | 17 | TRBV18 | - | TGTGCCAGCTCACCACCGGGGAGGGACGGAGATAACTATGGCTACACCTTC | CASSPPGRDGDNYGYTF
TRBJ2-5 | TRBD2 | 17 | TRBV5-1 | - | TGCGCCAGCAGCATAACTACTAGCGGGGGGACCCAAGAGACCCAGTACTTC | CASSITTSGGTQETQYF
TRBJ2-1 | TRBD2 | 18 | TRBV11-2 | - | TGTGCCAGCAGAAACGGACTAGCGGGGGAGCTCCGTTACAATGAGCAGTTCTTC | CASRNGLAGELRYNEQFF
TRBJ1-2 | - | 13 | TRBV6-5 | - | TGTGCCAGCAGTCCTCGGACAGACTATGGCTACACCTTC | CASSPRTDYGYTF
TRBJ2-3 | TRBD2 | 13 | TRBV12-3/TRBV12-4 | - | TGTGCCAGCAGTTTTCTTCGGGGGGACGCGCAGTATTTT | CASSFLRGDAQYF
TRBJ2-7 | TRBD1 | 14 | TRBV5-8 | once | TGTGCCAGCAGCTTCGGGACAGGGGACCACGAGCAGTACTTC | CASSFGTGDHEQYF
TRBJ2-1 | TRBD2 | 16 | TRBV6-1 | - | TGTGCCAGCAGTGAAGCGTTGAGCGGGGGCTACAATGAGCAGTTCTTC | CASSEALSGGYNEQFF
TRBJ2-7 | TRBD1 | 13 | TRBV29-1 | - | TGCAGCGTCCGACAGGACAGGGCCTACGAGCAGTACTTC | CSVRQDRAYEQYF
TRBJ2-1 | TRBD2 | 16 | TRBV7-7 | - | TGTGCTAGCAGCTTAGCCGGGACTAGATCCTACAATGAGCAGTTCTTC | CASSLAGTRSYNEQFF
TRBJ2-7 | - | 14 | TRBV29-1 | - | TGCAGCGTTGAAGATGCCCGGGGTGGCTACGAGCAGTACTTC | CSVEDARGGYEQYF
TRBJ1-5 | - | 16 | TRBV24-1 | - | TGTGCCACCAGTGATTTGGGGAGGGGGAAGAGTCAGCCCCAGCATTTT | CATSDLGRGKSQPQHF
TRBJ2-2 | - | 16 | TRBV2 | - | TGTGCCAGCAGTCGGGACGGGACTCGAACAACCGGGGAGCTGTTTTTT | CASSRDGTRTTGELFF
TRBJ2-7 | - | 12 | TRBV6-5 | many | TGTGCCAGCACGGAGACTGACTACGAGCAGTACTTC | CASTETDYEQYF
TRBJ2-7 | TRBD1 | 14 | TRBV7-2 | - | TGTGCCAGCAGCGACGGGACAGGGGTGTACGAGCAGTACTTC | CASSDGTGVYEQYF
TRBJ2-5 | - | 16 | TRBV6-5 | - | TGTGCCAGCAGTTACTCTTGGTCAAAGAGGCTAGAGACCCAGTACTTC | CASSYSWSKRLETQYF
TRBJ1-5 | - | 14 | TRBV28 | - | TGTGCCAGCAGAACCCCCGTTGTTGGCCAGCCCCAGCATTTT | CASRTPVVGQPQHF
TRBJ1-2 | TRBD1 | 15 | TRBV2 | few | TGTGCCGGTCTCGGGACAGGTCCCACCTCGGGGCGCTACACCTTC | CAGLGTGPTSGRYTF
TRBJ2-7 | TRBD1 | 15 | TRBV7-2 | - | TGTGCCAGCAGCTTAGCGGGACAGGGCATCTACGAGCAGTACTTC | CASSLAGQGIYEQYF
TRBJ1-1 | - | 13 | TRBV29-1 | once | TGCAGCGTTGAGCAGGGGATGAACACTGAAGCTTTCTTT | CSVEQGMNTEAFF
TRBJ1-1 | TRBD1 | 15 | TRBV15 | - | TGTGCCACCAGCAGAGGACAGGGTTCGAACACTGAAGCTTTCTTT | CATSRGQGSNTEAFF
TRBJ2-1 | - | 14 | TRBV7-3 | few | TGTGCCAGCAGCGTAACGGGGCCCGGAGGGGAGCAGTTCTTC | CASSVTGPGGEQFF
TRBJ2-7 | TRBD2 | 16 | TRBV9 | - | TGTGCCAGCAGCGTGGGGCTAGCGGGAGCTTACTACGAGCAGTACTTC | CASSVGLAGAYYEQYF